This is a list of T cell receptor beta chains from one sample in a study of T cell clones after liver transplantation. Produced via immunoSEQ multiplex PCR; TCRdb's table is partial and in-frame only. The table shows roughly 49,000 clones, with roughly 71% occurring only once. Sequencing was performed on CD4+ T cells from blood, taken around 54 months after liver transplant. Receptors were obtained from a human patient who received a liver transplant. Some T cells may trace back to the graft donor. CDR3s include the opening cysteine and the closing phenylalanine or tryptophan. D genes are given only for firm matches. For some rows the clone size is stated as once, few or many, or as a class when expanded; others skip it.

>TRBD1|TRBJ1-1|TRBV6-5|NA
TGTGCCAGCAGTAATGGACAGGGCGGGACCACTGAAGCTTTCTTT
CASSNGQGGTTEAFF
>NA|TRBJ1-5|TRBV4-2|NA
TGTGCCAGCAGCAATTTCCCTTCCGAGGATCAGCCCCAGCATTTT
CASSNFPSEDQPQHF
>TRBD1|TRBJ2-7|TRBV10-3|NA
TGTGCCATCAGTGATTTTGCGACAGGGGGCGAGCAGTACTTC
CAISDFATGGEQYF
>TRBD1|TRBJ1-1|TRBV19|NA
TGTGCCAGTAGTGAGACAGGGTATCGCACTGAAGCTTTCTTT
CASSETGYRTEAFF
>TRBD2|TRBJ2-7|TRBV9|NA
TGTGCCAGCAGCCATCTTACGGGCGGGGGGGCCTACGAGCAGTACTTC
CASSHLTGGGAYEQYF
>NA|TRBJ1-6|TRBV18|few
TGTGCCAGCTCCAGAGGTAATTCACCCCTCCACTTT
CASSRGNSPLHF
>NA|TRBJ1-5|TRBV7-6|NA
TGTGCCAGCAGCATCGAGGAGGGATTCAATCAGCCCCAGCATTTT
CASSIEEGFNQPQHF
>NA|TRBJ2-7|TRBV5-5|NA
TGTGCCAGCACTCTCGCGGATTTCGGTTACGAGCAGTACTTC
CASTLADFGYEQYF
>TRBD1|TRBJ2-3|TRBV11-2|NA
TGTGCCAGCAGCCCCACCGGGACAGGGTATTCAGATACGCAGTATTTT
CASSPTGTGYSDTQYF
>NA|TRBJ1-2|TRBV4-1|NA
TGCGCCAGCAGCCAAGAAGTTAGCAGACTCTTTGGCGGCTACACCTTC
CASSQEVSRLFGGYTF
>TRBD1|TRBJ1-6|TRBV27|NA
TGTGCCAGCCAGGGGGCCGGGGCGAACTCACCCCTCCACTTT
CASQGAGANSPLHF
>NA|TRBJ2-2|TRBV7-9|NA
TGTGCCAGCAGCTCGGACCGGGTAACCGGGGAGCTGTTTTTT
CASSSDRVTGELFF
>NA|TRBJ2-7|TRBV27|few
TGTGCCAGCAGTTTGTCAGGGGGGGTGCAGTACTTC
CASSLSGGVQYF
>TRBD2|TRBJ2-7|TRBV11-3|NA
TGTGCCAGCAGCTTAGGACCGCTAGCGGACTACGAGCAGTACTTC
CASSLGPLADYEQYF
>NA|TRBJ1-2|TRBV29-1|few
TGCAGCATCTGGCGGGGTGGCTACACCTTC
CSIWRGGYTF
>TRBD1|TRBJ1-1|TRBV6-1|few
TGTGCCAGCAGTGAAATTAACCCGACAGGGCGCACTGAAGCTTTCTTT
CASSEINPTGRTEAFF
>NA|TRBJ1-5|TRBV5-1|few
TGCGCCAGCAGCTTGGAAGGGGTTGGCAATCAGCCCCAGCATTTT
CASSLEGVGNQPQHF
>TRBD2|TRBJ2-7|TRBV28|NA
TGTGCCAGCAGTTTTGTTTATAGTGGAGCGGGGTCCGGCTACGAGCAGTACTTC
CASSFVYSGAGSGYEQYF